These T cell receptor beta chains were read from a single sample in a study of glioma-infiltrating T cells. Each CDR3 protein gets one entry after TCRdb re-called the multiplex PCR reads with MiXCR. The sample has about 140,000 distinct CDR3 sequences, about two fifths seen once; the top ten hold roughly 20%. The sample was glioma tissue, nonneoplastic brain tissue, or PBMCs (not recorded which). The receptor source for this set is a human donor with low-grade glioma or glioblastoma, undergoing nonglioma brain surgery, or in good health (not recorded which). CDR3s leave out the opening cysteine and the closing phenylalanine or tryptophan.

V gene,CDR3 protein
TRBV4-1,ASSLRTGQADTQY
TRBV7-6,ASSFGGRTDTQY
TRBV20-1,SARRRTYDTEAF
TRBV27,ASSLGNTQY
TRBV14,ASSQGAPLH
TRBV18,ARSLDASNTEAF
TRBV28,ASRKGHTNTEAF
TRBV7-3,ASSPRQGRYGYT
TRBV15,ATSSGDSDQPQH
TRBV20-1,SATDKDSNQPQH
TRBV7-2,ARSLSGRAGDTQY
TRBV27,ASSSTGTQNYEQY
TRBV20-1,SAVVFSDTQY
TRBV20-1,SARAHQGGANTEAF
TRBV19,ASSIKPGQNYEQY
TRBV11-2,ASSLGWDEQF
TRBV25-1,ASSDSRTDGGHGYT
TRBV12-3/TRBV12-4,ASSPRMYEQY
TRBV4-1,ASSQEDRQETQY
TRBV6-1,ASRPPGGYGYT
TRBV4-1,ASSHAMSAEAF
TRBV7-2,ARSLAQGPSGYGYT
TRBV3-1,ASSQWQVGSYEQY
TRBV6-2/TRBV6-3,AISGLGGNTEAF
TRBV7-9,ASSLSMGEGSPLH
TRBV3-1,ASSQGTAGELF
TRBV11-3,ASSTGNTGELF
TRBV20-1,SAPPGSYTQY
TRBV7-2,ASSVDRGEQY
TRBV19,ASSMGQSNQPQH
TRBV10-1,ASSESNENNSPLH
TRBV6-2/TRBV6-3,ASSYSPDRGHEQY
TRBV7-2,ASSQDRGWNEQF
TRBV4-1,ASSQVGQGLGQGHRETQY
TRBV25-1,ASSGGGPQH
TRBV10-3,AISDTYGYT
TRBV6-6,ASSYSEGQPETQY
TRBV7-9,ASSLVGGYT
TRBV3-1,ASSQDRGTEAF
TRBV27,ASSSTVMVGYT
TRBV6-5,ASSTRDSNEQF
TRBV7-2,ASSPGQGFTDTQY
TRBV5-1,ASSFGTGKQRETQY
TRBV20-1,SANLGYEQY
TRBV7-2,ASSPTHKQY
TRBV7-2,ASSLGVTETQY
TRBV28,ASSLEGTGY
TRBV6-2/TRBV6-3,ASSLIGLGQETQY
TRBV28,AISLVQGGNNQPQH
TRBV4-2,ASQVREAYNEQF
TRBV7-2,ASSLTDRDYEQY
TRBV12-3/TRBV12-4,ASRRRQGLGGYEQY
TRBV6-1,ASSPTGVEQF